The sequence of this TCR beta chain was determined in a study of blood T cell repertoires in COVID-19. At the level of the study: Samples taken during acute and convalescent COVID-19 were collected in the United States, Italy and Spain. PBMCs, B-cell-depleted T cells, or T cells were the source of the cDNA or gDNA that made up the material.

This CDR3 region has 20 residues. Germline trimming cut 4 bases from V and 2 bases from J; bases unmatched to any gene: 16. Per germline, CDR1 SGHNT and CDR2 YYREEE (reference sequence). Per the original data handling: For nucleated cells, counts were estimated from reference gene primer amplification. Only in-frame clones appear in the TCRdb table, and some are missing; sequencing was by immunoSEQ multiplex PCR. V and J calls plus clone size are reproduced from that table; the DNA served to infer D and trimming. The sample yields some 45,000 clones, 87% seen once. This clone was counted between two and nine times.

This chain uses TRBV5-4 with TRBJ2-3, with 13 bases identical to TRBD2. This TCR came from a man aged 60-69 years with active COVID-19. The sample was peripheral blood. The CDR3 bases are TGTGCCAGCAGCCCCCCAGGGGGACTAGCGGGACTTATGCTCACAGATACGCAGTATTTT. Translation gives CASSPPGGLAGLMLTDTQYF. The full variable domain, rest sourced from reference TRBV5-4 and TRBJ2-3, is ETGVTQSPTHLIKTRGQQVTLRCSSQSGHNTVSWYQQALGQGPQFIFQYYREEENGRGNFPPRFSGLQFPNYSSELNVNALELDDSALYLCASSPPGGLAGLMLTDTQYFGPGTRLTVL.